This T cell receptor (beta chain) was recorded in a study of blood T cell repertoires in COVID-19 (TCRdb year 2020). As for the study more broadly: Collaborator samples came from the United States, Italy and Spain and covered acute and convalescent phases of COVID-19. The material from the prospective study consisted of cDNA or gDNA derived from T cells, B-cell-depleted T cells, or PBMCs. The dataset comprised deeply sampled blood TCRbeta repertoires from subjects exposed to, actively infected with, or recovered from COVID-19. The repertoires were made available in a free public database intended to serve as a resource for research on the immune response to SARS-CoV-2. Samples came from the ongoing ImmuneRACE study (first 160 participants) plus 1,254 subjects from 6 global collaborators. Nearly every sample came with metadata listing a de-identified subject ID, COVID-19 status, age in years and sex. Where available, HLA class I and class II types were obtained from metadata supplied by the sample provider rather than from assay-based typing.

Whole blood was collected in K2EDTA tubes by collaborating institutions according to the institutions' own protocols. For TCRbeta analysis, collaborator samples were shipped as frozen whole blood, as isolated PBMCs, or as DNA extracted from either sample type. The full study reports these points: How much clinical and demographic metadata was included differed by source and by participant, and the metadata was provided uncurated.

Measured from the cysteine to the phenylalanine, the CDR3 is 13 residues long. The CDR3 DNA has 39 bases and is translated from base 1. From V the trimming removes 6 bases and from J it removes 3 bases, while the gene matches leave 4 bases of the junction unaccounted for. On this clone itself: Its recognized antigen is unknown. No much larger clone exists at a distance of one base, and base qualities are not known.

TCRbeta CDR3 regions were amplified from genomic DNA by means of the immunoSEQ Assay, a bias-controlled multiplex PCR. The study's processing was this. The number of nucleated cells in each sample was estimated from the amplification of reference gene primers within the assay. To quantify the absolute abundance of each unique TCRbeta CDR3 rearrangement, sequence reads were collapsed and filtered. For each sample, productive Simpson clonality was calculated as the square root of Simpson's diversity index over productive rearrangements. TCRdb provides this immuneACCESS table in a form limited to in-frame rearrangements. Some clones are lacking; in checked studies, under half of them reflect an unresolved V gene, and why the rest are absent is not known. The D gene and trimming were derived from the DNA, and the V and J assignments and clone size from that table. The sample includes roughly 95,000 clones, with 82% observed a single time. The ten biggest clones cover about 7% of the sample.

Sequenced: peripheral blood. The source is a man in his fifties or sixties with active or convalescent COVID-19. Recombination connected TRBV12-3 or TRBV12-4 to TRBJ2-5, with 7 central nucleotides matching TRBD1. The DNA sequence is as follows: TGTGCCAGCAGCCCTACAGGGGAAGAGACCCAGTACTTC. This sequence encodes CASSPTGEETQYF.